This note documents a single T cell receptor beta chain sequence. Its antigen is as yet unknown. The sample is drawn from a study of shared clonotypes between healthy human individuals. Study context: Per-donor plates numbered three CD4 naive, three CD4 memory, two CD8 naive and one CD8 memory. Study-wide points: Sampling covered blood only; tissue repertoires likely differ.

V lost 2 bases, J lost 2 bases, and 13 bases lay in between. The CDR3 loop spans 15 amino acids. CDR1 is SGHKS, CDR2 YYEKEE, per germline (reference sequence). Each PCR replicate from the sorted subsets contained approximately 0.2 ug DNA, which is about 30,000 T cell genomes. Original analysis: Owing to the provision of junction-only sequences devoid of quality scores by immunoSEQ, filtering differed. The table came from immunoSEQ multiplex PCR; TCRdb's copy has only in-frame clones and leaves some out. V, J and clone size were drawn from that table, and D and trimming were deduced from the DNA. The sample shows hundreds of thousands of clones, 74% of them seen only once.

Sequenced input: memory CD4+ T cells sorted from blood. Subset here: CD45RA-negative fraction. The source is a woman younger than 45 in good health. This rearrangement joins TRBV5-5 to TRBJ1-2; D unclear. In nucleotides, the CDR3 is TGTGCCAGCAGCTTATTGACCACCCAGAACTATGGCTACACCTTC. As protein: CASSLLTTQNYGYTF.